This T cell receptor (beta chain) was sequenced in a study of T cells in Graves' hyperthyroidism and ophthalmopathy. Amplification yielded TCR beta CDR3 regions, with RNA transcripts as the source. HTBI primers were used for first-round RT-PCR of the TCR CDR3. TCRdb reprocessed the multiplex PCR reads with MiXCR, giving one entry per CDR3 protein. The sample comprises about 540,000 distinct CDR3 sequences, 40% to 55% of which are singletons, and 8% to 8.5% rests with the top ten. Study-wide results and limits: The blood repertoire included most of the expanded thyroid clonotypes above 0.001.

About this clonotype itself: Its specificity is unknown.

Patients were excluded because of uncontrolled infection, other autoimmune disease, pregnancy or lactation. Clinical symptoms, serum thyroxine and TRAb, thyroid ultrasound and orbital computed tomography were used for the diagnoses. This clonotype was sampled from a woman aged 18-29 years with Graves' hyperthyroidism. The sequenced sample consisted of peripheral blood or thyroid tissue (not recorded which).

In DNA, the CDR3 is TGCAGTGCTAGAAACGCAGGGGCGGGTGGTAATTCACCCCTCCACTTT. Protein product: CSARNAGAGGNSPLHF. The J gene is TRBJ1-6, the V gene TRBV20-1; D possibly corresponds to TRBD1 (6 bases). Germline CDR1 DFQATT, CDR2 SNEGSKA (reference sequence). This CDR3 spans 16 amino acids. Deletions cut 2 bases from V and 6 bases from J, with 17 bases between.